This TCR beta chain was recovered during a study of T cells in Graves' hyperthyroidism and ophthalmopathy. CDR1 and CDR2 (germline): MNHNS, SASEGT. The CDR3 covers 17 residues. After removal of 2 bases from V and 8 bases from J, the junction contained 13 bases not matched to a gene. The sample holds a few counts of this clonotype. What it binds is unknown. Whole-study findings and limits: Most expanded thyroid clonotypes above 0.001 also appeared in blood. The model made its ophthalmopathy prediction, and onset followed a median around six months later.

RNA transcripts were the template for amplifying TCR beta CDR3 regions. When the TCR CDR3 underwent first-round RT-PCR, the HTBI primer set was used. TCRdb reprocessed the multiplex PCR reads via MiXCR and lists one record per CDR3 protein. The data contain some 490,000 distinct CDR3 sequences, roughly 23% of them singletons. Enrolled ophthalmopathy patients presented with a Clinical Activity Score of at least 3, a NOSPECS grade of at least 4, and disease duration under 3 months. The TCR comes from a woman in her seventies with Graves' ophthalmopathy. Sequencing input: blood. V is TRBV6-1 and J is TRBJ2-1, with 9 nucleotides matching TRBD2. For the CDR3, the DNA is TGTGCCAGCAGTGAAACCTCTCGTAGCGGGAGACTCTATGAGCAGTTCTTC. Translated: CASSETSRSGRLYEQFF.